This T cell receptor beta chain was recovered during a study of blood T cell repertoires in COVID-19. Study summary: The origin of the acute and convalescent COVID-19 samples was the United States, Italy and Spain. In each case, the material was cDNA or gDNA derived from T cells, B-cell-depleted T cells, or PBMCs.

The CDR3 contains 12 residues. Germline V lookup: CDR1 SEHNR, CDR2 FQNEAQ (reference sequence). V lost 5 bases, J lost 2 bases, and 7 bases lay in between. As to this clone: Other DNA variants within this sample encode the same CDR3.

Study processing details: Estimation of nucleated cell counts was performed using reference gene primer amplification. TCRdb keeps only in-frame clones here, not all; method: immunoSEQ multiplex PCR. Clone size and the V and J calls come from that table; the DNA yielded D and trimming. In the table there are some 230,000 clones, approximately 83% of which are singletons. Sequencing input: peripheral blood. The rearrangement links TRBV7-9 to TRBJ2-7, with unresolved D. This clonotype was obtained from a woman in her thirties who had recovered from COVID-19. For the CDR3, the DNA is TGTGCCAGCAGCCCGACTGCCTACGAGCAGTACTTC. The encoded protein is CASSPTAYEQYF.